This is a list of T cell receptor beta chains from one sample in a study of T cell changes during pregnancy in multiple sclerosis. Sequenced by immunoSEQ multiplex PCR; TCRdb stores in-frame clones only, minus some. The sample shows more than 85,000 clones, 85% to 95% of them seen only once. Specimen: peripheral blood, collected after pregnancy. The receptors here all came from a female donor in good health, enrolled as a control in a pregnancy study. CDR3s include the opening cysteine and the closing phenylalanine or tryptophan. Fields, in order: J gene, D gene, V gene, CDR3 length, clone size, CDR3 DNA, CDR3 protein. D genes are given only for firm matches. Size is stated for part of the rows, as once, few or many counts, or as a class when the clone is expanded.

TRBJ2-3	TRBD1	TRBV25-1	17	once	TGTGCCAGCAGTGATGGGACAGGGGGTTCGGTTCCAGATACGCAGTATTTT	CASSDGTGGSVPDTQYF
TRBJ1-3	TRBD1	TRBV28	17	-	TGTGCCAGCAGTTCGACCGGGACAGGGGGCTCTGGAAACACCATATATTTT	CASSSTGTGGSGNTIYF
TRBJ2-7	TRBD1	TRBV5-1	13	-	TGCGCCAGCAGCTTCCAGGGGGCCTACGAGCAGTACTTC	CASSFQGAYEQYF
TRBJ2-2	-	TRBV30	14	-	TGTGCCTGGAGTGGAGGGGGGAACACCGGGGAGCTGTTTTTT	CAWSGGGNTGELFF
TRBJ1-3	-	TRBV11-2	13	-	TGTGCCAGCAGCTTAGGGTATCGGAACACCATATATTTT	CASSLGYRNTIYF
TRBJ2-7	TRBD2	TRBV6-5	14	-	TGTGCCAGCAGTACTAGCGGGACCCTTTACGAGCAGTACTTC	CASSTSGTLYEQYF
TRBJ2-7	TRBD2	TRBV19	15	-	TGTGCCAGTAGTACCTCCCCTAGCGGGCTCTACGAGCAGTACTTC	CASSTSPSGLYEQYF
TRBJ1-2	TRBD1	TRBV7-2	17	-	TGTGCCAGCAGCCCGGACAGGGGGCGGTATACTAACTATGGCTACACCTTC	CASSPDRGRYTNYGYTF
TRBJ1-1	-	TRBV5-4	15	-	TGTGCCAGCAGCCTATACGGAATGGGGAGAACTGAAGCTTTCTTT	CASSLYGMGRTEAFF
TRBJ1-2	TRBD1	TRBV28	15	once	TGTGCCAGCAGTCGGGACAGGGTAGAGAACTATGGCTACACCTTC	CASSRDRVENYGYTF
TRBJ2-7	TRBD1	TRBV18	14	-	TGTGCCAGCTCCCCCGACAGGGTAACGGGCGAGCAGTACTTC	CASSPDRVTGEQYF
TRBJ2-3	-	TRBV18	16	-	TGTGCCAGCTCAATCTGGGACACCAAAAGCACAGATACGCAGTATTTT	CASSIWDTKSTDTQYF
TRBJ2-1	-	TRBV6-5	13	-	TGTGCCAGCAGTTACTCGGAGGGCGGTGAGCAGTTCTTC	CASSYSEGGEQFF
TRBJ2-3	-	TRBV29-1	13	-	TGCAGCGTTGAGGCGGGCCCCACAGATACGCAGTATTTT	CSVEAGPTDTQYF
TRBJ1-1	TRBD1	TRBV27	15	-	TGTGCCAGCAGTTTCCTCAGGGGGCATGGCACTGAAGCTTTCTTT	CASSFLRGHGTEAFF
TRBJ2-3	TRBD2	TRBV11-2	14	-	TGTGCCAGCAGCTTGGGACTAGCGGGAGATACGCAGTATTTT	CASSLGLAGDTQYF
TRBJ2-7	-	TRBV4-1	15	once	TGCGCCAGCAGCCAAAGTACGGGTGGGTCCTACGAGCAGTACTTC	CASSQSTGGSYEQYF
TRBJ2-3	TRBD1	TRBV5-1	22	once	TGCGCCAGCAGCTTGGATTATAGGGGAAGGACAGGGGTCGCTCTAAGCACAGATACGCAGTATTTT	CASSLDYRGRTGVALSTDTQYF
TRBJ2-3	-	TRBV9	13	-	TGTGCCAGCAGCGTAGTTCTAACAGATACGCAGTATTTT	CASSVVLTDTQYF
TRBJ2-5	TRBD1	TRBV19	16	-	TGTGCCAGTAGTTCAGCCCGGGACAGGGGGCGAGAGACCCAGTACTTC	CASSSARDRGRETQYF